The clone carrying this TCR beta chain was seen only a few times. Its antigen remains unknown. This sample was included in a study of T cell repertoires in cytomegalovirus infection. Study as a whole: Both a matching HLA type and CMV infection were indicated by public TCR beta signatures. The study's findings and limits: HLA-C-restricted CMV clonotypes gave the most frequent clonotype in two of eight donors. Accumulated public TCR beta family frequency recognized individuals carrying CMV together with the relevant HLA.

MiXCR was run by TCRdb on the reads, yielding one entry per CDR3 protein. Of under 800,000 distinct CDR3 sequences detected, 20% to 25% appear once; the ten largest clones hold 7.5% to 9%. The clonotype comes from a human donor in good health (CMV status not recorded). Some clones in this sample may be carry-over from other donors' samples. Sequenced input: CD8+ T cells from PBMCs.

The CDR3, as DNA: TGTGCTAGCCTGTCTGACGGGGGGGCCAACAATGAGCAGTTCTTC. Translation: CASLSDGGANNEQFF. J is TRBJ2-1 and V is TRBV12-5; 8 nucleotides match TRBD2. Germline V gene data show CDR1 as LGHNT and CDR2 as FRNRAP. V gave up 9 bases and J gave up 5 bases; unmatched junction bases: 12. The length of the CDR3 is 15 residues.